The clone carrying this TCR beta chain appeared many times. These data originate in a study of tumor-infiltrating lymphocytes in primary liver carcinoma. Whole-study context: Spanning 30 to 69 years of age, the patients were men and women.

The investigators made TCR beta cDNA from about 510 ng total RNA, using a constant-region primer. Investigators got TCR beta libraries out of three nested multiplex PCR rounds, done with slightly modified ARM-PCR. Two initial PCR rounds of approximately 10 cycles each paired TRBV1-TRBV30 forward primers with a C-beta reverse primer. TCRdb reprocessed the multiplex PCR reads via MiXCR and lists one record per CDR3 protein. The sample holds approximately 300,000 distinct CDR3 sequences; 65% are singletons and the top ten take roughly 8.6%. The trim removed 7 bases at V and 5 bases at J, leaving 7 bases unmatched. Looked up from germline, CDR1 is SQVTM and CDR2 is ANQGSEA. The CDR3 contains 12 residues. Unsorted whole blood yielded the blood RNA, and germline DNA was also extracted.

This clonotype was obtained from a man aged 40-55 years with primary liver carcinoma and hepatitis B virus infection. This chain connects TRBV29-1 to TRBJ2-7, with 8 bases aligning to TRBD2. Specimen: peripheral blood. CDR3 region: CSAGGVFHEQYF. DNA for the CDR3: TGCAGCGCCGGGGGGGTATTCCACGAGCAGTACTTC.